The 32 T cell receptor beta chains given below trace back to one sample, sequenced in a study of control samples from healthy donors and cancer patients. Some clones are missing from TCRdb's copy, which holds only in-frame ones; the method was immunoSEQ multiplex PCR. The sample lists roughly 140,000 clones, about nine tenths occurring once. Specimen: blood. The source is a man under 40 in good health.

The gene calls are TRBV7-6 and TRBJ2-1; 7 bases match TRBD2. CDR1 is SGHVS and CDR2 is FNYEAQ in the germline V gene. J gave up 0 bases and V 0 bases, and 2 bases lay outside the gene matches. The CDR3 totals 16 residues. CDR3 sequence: CASSLAWGGSYNEQFF. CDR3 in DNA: TGTGCCAGCAGCTTAGCGTGGGGGGGCTCCTACAATGAGCAGTTCTTC.

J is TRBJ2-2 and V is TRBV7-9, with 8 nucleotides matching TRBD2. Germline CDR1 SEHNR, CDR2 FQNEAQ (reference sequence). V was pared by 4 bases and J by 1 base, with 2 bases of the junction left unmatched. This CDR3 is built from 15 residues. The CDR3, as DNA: TGTGCCAGCAGCTCCCTAGCGGGGAACACCGGGGAGCTGTTTTTT. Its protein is CASSSLAGNTGELFF.

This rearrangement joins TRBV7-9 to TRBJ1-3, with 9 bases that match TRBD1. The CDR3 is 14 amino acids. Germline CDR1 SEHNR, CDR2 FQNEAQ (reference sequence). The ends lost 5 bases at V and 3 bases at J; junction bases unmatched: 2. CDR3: CASSGQGYGNTIYF. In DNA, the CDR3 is TGTGCCAGCAGCGGACAGGGGTATGGAAACACCATATATTTT.

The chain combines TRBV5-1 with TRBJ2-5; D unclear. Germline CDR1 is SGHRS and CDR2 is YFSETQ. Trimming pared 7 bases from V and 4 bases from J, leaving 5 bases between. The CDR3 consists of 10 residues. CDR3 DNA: TGCGCCAGCGGCGGAGAGACCCAGTACTTC. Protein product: CASGGETQYF.

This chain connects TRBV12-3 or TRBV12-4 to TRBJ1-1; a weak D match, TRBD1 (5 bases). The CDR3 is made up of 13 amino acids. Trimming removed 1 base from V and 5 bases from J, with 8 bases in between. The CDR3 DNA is TGTGCCAGCAGTTTAGGGGGGAGGACTGAAGCTTTCTTT. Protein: CASSLGGRTEAFF.

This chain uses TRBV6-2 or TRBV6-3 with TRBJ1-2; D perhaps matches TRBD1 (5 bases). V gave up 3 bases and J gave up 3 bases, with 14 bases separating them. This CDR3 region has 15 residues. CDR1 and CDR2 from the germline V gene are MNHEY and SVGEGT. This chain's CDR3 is CASSYPSEGYYGYTF. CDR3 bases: TGTGCCAGCAGTTATCCTAGTGAGGGGTACTATGGCTACACCTTC.

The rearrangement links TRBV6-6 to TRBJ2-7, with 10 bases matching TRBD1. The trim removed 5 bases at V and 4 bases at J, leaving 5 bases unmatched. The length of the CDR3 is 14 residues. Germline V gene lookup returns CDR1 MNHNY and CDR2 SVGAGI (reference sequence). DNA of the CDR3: TGTGCCAGCAGTAGGACAGGGGGACAGTACGAGCAGTACTTC. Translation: CASSRTGGQYEQYF.

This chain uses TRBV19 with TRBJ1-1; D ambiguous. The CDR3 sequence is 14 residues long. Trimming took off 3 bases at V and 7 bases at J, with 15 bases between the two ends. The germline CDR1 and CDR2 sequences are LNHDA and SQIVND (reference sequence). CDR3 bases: TGTGCCAGTAGTATTGGATCATCGGGGAATGAAGCTTTCTTT. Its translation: CASSIGSSGNEAFF.

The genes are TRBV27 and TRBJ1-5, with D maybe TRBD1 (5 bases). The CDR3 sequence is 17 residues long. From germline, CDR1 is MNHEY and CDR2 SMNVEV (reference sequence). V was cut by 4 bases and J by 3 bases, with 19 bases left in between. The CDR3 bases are TGTGCCAGCAGTTCCGCCGTGGGGGTAGGGGACAATCAGCCCCAGCATTTT. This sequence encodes CASSSAVGVGDNQPQHF.

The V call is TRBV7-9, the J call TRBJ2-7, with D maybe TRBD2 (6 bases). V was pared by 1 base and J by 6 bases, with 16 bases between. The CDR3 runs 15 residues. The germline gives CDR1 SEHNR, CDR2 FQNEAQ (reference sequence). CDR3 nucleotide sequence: TGTGCCAGCAGCTTAGGCCCAGTTGGGGGGACCGAGCAGTACTTC. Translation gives CASSLGPVGGTEQYF.

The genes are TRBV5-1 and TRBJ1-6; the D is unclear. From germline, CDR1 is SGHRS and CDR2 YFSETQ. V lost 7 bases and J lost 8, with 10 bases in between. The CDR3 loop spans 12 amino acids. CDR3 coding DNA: TGCGCCAGCGGATCTGGGGATTCACCCCTCCACTTT. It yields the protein CASGSGDSPLHF.

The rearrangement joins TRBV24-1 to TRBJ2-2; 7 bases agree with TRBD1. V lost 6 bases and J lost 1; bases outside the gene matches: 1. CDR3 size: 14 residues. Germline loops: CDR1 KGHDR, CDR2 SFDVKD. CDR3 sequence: CATSYRGNTGELFF. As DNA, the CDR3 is TGTGCCACCAGTTACAGGGGGAACACCGGGGAGCTGTTTTTT.

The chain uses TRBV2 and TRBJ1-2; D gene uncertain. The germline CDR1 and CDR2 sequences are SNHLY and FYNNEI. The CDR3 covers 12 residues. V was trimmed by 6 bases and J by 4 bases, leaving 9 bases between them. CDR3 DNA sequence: TGTGCCAGCAGGCAGTTTGGCTATGGCTACACCTTC. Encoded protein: CASRQFGYGYTF. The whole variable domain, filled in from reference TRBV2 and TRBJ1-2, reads EPEVTQTPSHQVTQMGQEVILRCVPISNHLYFYWYRQILGQKVEFLVSFYNNEISEKSEIFDDQFSVERPDGSNFTLKIRSTKLEDSAMYFCASRQFGYGYTFGSGTRLTVV.

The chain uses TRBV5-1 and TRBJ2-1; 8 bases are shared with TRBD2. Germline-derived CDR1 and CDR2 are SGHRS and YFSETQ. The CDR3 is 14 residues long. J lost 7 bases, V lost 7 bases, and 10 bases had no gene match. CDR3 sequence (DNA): TGCGCCAGCGGCGCGGGGGGCCCTAAGAATGAGCAGTTCTTC. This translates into CASGAGGPKNEQFF.

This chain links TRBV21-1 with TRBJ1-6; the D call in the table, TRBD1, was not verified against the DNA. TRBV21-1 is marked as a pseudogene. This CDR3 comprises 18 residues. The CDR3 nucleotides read TGTGCCAGCAGCACAAAGGCCCCTACAGGGGTCGGTAATTCACCCCTCCACTTT. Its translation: CASSTKAPTGVGNSPLHF.

This CDR3 is CASSQEHGDRVPYEQYF. The CDR3 coding sequence is TGCGCCAGCAGCCAAGAACACGGGGACAGGGTACCCTACGAGCAGTACTTC. This rearrangement joins TRBV4-3 to TRBJ2-7; TRBD1 matches at 9 bases. V shed 0 bases, J shed 2 bases, and the junction held 8 bases outside the gene matches. Germline loops: CDR1 LGHNA, CDR2 YSLEER. The CDR3 is 17 residues long.

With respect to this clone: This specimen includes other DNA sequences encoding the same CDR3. DNA of the CDR3: TGTGCCAGCAGTTACTCCGGGACTAATGAAAAACTGTTTTTT. This codes for CASSYSGTNEKLFF. This chain connects TRBV6-5 to TRBJ1-4, with D uncertain. Trimming took off 0 bases at V and 2 bases at J, with 4 bases between the two ends. Germline CDR1 MNHEY, CDR2 SVGAGI. The CDR3 runs to 14 residues.

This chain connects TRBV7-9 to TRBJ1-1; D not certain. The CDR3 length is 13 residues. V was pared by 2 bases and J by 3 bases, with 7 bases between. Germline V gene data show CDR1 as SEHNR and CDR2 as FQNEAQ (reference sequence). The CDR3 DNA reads TGTGCCAGCAGCTTAAATCAGGACACTGAAGCTTTCTTT. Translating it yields CASSLNQDTEAFF.

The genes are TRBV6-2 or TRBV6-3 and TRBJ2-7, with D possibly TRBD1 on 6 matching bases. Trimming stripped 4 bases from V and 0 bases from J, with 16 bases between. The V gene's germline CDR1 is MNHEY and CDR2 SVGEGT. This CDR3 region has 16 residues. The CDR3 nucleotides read TGTGCCAGCAGTTCCCTAACAGGGACCAACTCCTACGAGCAGTACTTC. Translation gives CASSSLTGTNSYEQYF.

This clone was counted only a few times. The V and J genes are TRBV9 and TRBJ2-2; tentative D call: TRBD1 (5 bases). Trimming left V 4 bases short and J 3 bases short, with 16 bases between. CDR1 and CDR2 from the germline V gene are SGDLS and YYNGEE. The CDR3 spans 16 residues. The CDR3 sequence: CASSNEKGQDTGELFF. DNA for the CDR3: TGTGCCAGCAGCAACGAAAAGGGGCAGGACACCGGGGAGCTGTTTTTT. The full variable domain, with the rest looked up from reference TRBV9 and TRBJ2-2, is DSGVTQTPKHLITATGQRVTLRCSPRSGDLSVYWYQQSLDQGLQFLIQYYNGEERAKGNILERFSAQQFPDLHSELNLSSLELGDSALYFCASSNEKGQDTGELFFGEGSRLTVL.

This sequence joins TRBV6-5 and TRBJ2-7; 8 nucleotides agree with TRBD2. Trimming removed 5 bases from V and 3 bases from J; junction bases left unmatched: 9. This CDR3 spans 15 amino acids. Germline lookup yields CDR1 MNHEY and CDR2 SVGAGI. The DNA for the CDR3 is TGTGCCAGCAGTCAATATAGCGGGAACCTCTACGAGCAGTACTTC. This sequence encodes CASSQYSGNLYEQYF.

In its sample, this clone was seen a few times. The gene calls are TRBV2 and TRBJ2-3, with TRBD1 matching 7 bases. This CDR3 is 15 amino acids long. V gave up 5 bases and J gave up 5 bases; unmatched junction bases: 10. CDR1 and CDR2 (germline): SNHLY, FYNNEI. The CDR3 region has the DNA TGTGCCAGCAGTTTTTATACAGGGGCCGGAGATACGCAGTATTTT. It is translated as CASSFYTGAGDTQYF.

CDR3 protein: CASRDRFKINTGELFF. The CDR3 region has the DNA TGTGCCAGCAGGGACAGATTCAAAATCAACACCGGGGAGCTGTTTTTT. The chain carries TRBV6-6 and TRBJ2-2; possibly TRBD1 for D (6 bases). The V end was cut by 6 bases, the J end by 2 bases, with 16 bases between. CDR3 length: 16 residues. The V gene's germline CDR1 is MNHNY and CDR2 SVGAGI (reference sequence).

The CDR3 spells CASSGANYGYTF. DNA of the CDR3: TGTGCCAGCTCCGGGGCTAACTATGGCTACACCTTC. This chain joins TRBV18 and TRBJ1-2; D is unclear. Germline loops: CDR1 KGHSH, CDR2 LQKENI. The CDR3 has 12 amino acids. The V end was cut by 6 bases, the J end by 0 bases, with 5 bases between.

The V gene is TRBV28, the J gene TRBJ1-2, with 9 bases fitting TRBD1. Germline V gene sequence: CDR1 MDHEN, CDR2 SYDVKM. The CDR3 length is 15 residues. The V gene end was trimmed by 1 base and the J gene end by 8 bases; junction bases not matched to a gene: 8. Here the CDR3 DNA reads TGTGCCAGCAGTTTATCGTCTCGACAGGGGGTCGGCTACACCTTC. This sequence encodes CASSLSSRQGVGYTF.

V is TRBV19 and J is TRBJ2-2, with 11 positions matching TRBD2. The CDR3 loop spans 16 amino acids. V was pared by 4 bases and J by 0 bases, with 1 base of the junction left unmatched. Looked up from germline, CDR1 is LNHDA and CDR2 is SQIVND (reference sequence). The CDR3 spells CASSTGLAANTGELFF. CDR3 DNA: TGTGCCAGTAGTACGGGACTAGCGGCGAACACCGGGGAGCTGTTTTTT.

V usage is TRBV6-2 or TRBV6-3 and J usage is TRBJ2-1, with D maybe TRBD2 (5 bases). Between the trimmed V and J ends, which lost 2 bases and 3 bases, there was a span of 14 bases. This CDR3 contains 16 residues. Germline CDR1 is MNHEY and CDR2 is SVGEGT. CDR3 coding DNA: TGTGCCAGCAGTTACCGGACTGAGGCCCACTACAATGAGCAGTTCTTC. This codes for CASSYRTEAHYNEQFF.

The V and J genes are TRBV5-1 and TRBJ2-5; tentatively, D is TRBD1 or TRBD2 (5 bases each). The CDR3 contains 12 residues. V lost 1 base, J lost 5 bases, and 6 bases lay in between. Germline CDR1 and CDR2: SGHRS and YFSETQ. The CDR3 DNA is TGCGCCAGCAGCTTGTGGGGGGAGACCCAGTACTTC. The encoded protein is CASSLWGETQYF.

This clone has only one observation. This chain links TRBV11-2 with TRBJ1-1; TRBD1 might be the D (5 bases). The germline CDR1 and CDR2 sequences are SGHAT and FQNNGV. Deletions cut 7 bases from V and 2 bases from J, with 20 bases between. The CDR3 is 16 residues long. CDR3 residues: CASTPSEGRNNTEAFF. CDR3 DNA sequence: TGTGCCAGCACCCCATCCGAGGGGAGGAATAACACTGAAGCTTTCTTT. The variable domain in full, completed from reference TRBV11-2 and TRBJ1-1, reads EAGVAQSPRYKIIEKRQSVAFWCNPISGHATLYWYQQILGQGPKLLIQFQNNGVVDDSQLPKDRFSAERLKGVDSTLKIQPAKLEDSAVYLCASTPSEGRNNTEAFFGQGTRLTVV.

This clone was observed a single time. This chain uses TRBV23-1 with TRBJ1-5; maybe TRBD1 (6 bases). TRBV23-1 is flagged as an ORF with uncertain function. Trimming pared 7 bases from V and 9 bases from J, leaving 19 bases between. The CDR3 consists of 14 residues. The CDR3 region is CASTGGQLIWPQHF. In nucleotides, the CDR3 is TGCGCCAGCACTGGAGGACAGCTGATATGGCCCCAGCATTTT.

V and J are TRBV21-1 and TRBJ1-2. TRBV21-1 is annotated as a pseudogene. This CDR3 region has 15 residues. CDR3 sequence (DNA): TGTGCCAGCAGCGGGCCCGGGCCGAGGAATTATGGCTACACCTTC. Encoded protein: CASSGPGPRNYGYTF.

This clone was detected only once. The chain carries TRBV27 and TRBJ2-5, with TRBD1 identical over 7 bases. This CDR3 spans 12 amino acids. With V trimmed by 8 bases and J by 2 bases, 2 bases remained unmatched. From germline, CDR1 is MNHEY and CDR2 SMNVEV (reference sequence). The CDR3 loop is CASGQVQETQYF. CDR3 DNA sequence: TGTGCCAGCGGACAGGTTCAAGAGACCCAGTACTTC.